These 23 T cell receptor beta chains originate from one sample sequenced in a study of blood T cell repertoires in COVID-19. Only in-frame clones appear in the TCRdb table, and some are missing; sequencing was by immunoSEQ multiplex PCR. This sample has roughly 260,000 clones, with about 87% found just once. Sequencing was carried out using peripheral blood. All receptors come from a man between 60 and 75 years old who had recovered from COVID-19.

This clone showed up just a few times. This sequence joins TRBV5-1 and TRBJ2-6; 7 nucleotides agree with TRBD1. Trimming removed 1 base from V and 2 bases from J; junction bases left unmatched: 3. Germline-derived CDR1 and CDR2 are SGHRS and YFSETQ. There are 16 residues in the CDR3. The CDR3 loop reads CASSLPDRAGANVLTF. The CDR3 coding sequence is TGCGCCAGCAGCTTGCCCGACAGGGCTGGGGCCAACGTCCTGACTTTC.

The chain employs TRBV10-2 and TRBJ2-7; tentatively, D is TRBD2 (5 bases). CDR3 length: 11 residues. V lost 7 bases to trimming and J lost 5 bases, with 9 bases between them. CDR1 and CDR2 (germline): WSHSY, SAAADI. CDR3 DNA sequence: TGCGCCAGCAAGAGGGTTAACGAGCAGTACTTC. Translating gives CASKRVNEQYF.

This clone was counted once. This chain joins TRBV4-1 and TRBJ2-7; TRBD1 matches at 11 bases. CDR3 length: 15 amino acids. The V segment lost 3 bases and the J segment 4 bases; nucleotides outside the gene matches: 5. The germline gives CDR1 MGHRA, CDR2 YSYEKL. The CDR3 spells CASSHPGTGGYEQYF. CDR3 coding DNA: TGCGCCAGCAGCCACCCCGGGACAGGGGGGTACGAGCAGTACTTC.

J is TRBJ2-7 and V is TRBV27; 7 positions agree with TRBD2. Germline V gene sequence: CDR1 MNHEY, CDR2 SMNVEV (reference sequence). J lost 1 base, V lost 8 bases, and 11 bases had no gene match. The CDR3 is made up of 15 amino acids. The CDR3 spells CASPTVGEGSYEQYF. CDR3 bases: TGTGCCAGCCCCACCGTAGGGGAGGGGTCCTACGAGCAGTACTTC.

This clone was recorded a few times. The genes are TRBV18 and TRBJ1-3; a possible D gene is TRBD1 (5 bases). Germline assignment: CDR1 KGHSH and CDR2 LQKENI. The CDR3 length is 14 residues. V was pared by 5 bases and J by 4 bases, with 12 bases between. CDR3 sequence: CASSSQGNGNTIYF. CDR3 nucleotide sequence: TGTGCCAGCTCATCTCAGGGAAACGGAAACACCATATATTTT.

The chain employs TRBV6-1 and TRBJ1-3; D not resolved. The germline CDR1 and CDR2 sequences are MNHNS and SASEGT. The CDR3 spans 16 residues. Trimming took off 0 bases at V and 0 bases at J, with 9 bases between the two ends. In DNA form, the CDR3 reads TGTGCCAGCAGTGAAGCGCATCCGGTCTCTGGAAACACCATATATTTT. Encoded protein: CASSEAHPVSGNTIYF.

This clone was observed a few times. This chain joins TRBV7-2 and TRBJ2-5; 7 bases match TRBD1. The CDR3 is 13 residues long. The germline V gene encodes CDR1 SGHTA and CDR2 FQGNSA. With 2 bases clipped from V and 5 bases from J, the junction kept 2 bases outside the gene matches. In nucleotides, the CDR3 is TGTGCCAGCAGCTTAAACAGGGGTGAGACCCAGTACTTC. This encodes CASSLNRGETQYF.

The chain recombines TRBV24-1 with TRBJ2-1; no firm D call. The germline CDR1 and CDR2 sequences are KGHDR and SFDVKD. This CDR3 has 13 residues. The germline V and J ends were trimmed by 4 bases and 7 bases, with 10 bases remaining between them. CDR3 sequence: CATSDRLVNEQFF. In DNA, the CDR3 is TGTGCCACCAGTGACCGTCTAGTGAATGAGCAGTTCTTC.

This chain uses TRBV18 with TRBJ1-5; D is ambiguous. V was shortened by 0 bases and J by 0 bases, with 12 bases between the two germline ends. CDR3 length: 17 residues. The germline CDR1 and CDR2 sequences are KGHSH and LQKENI. The CDR3 DNA is TGTGCCAGCTCACCACCGACGGGGAGGGATAGCAATCAGCCCCAGCATTTT. Translation: CASSPPTGRDSNQPQHF.

The rearrangement joins TRBV6-1 to TRBJ1-1; perhaps TRBD1 as D (5 bases). V was pared by 1 base and J by 1 base, with 7 bases between. Germline-derived CDR1 and CDR2 are MNHNS and SASEGT. This CDR3 region has 14 residues. The CDR3 loop reads CASSEEGRNTEAFF. The CDR3 DNA reads TGTGCCAGCAGTGAAGAGGGGCGGAACACTGAAGCTTTCTTT.

The chain has TRBV29-1 and TRBJ2-1; TRBD2 might be the D (5 bases). Between the trimmed V and J ends, which lost 5 bases and 0 bases, there was a span of 14 bases. This CDR3 is 15 amino acids long. Per germline, CDR1 SQVTM and CDR2 ANQGSEA. In nucleotides, the CDR3 is TGCAGCGTTAGAGCGGCCGTCCCCTCCTACAATGAGCAGTTCTTC. It is translated as CSVRAAVPSYNEQFF.

The CDR3 protein is CASSEAPQGNYEQYF. The CDR3 region has the DNA TGTGCCAGCAGTGAAGCTCCGCAGGGAAACTACGAGCAGTACTTC. The chain employs TRBV6-1 and TRBJ2-7, with D perhaps matching TRBD1 (5 bases). The V end was cut by 0 bases, the J end by 3 bases, with 12 bases between. CDR3 length: 15 residues. Germline V gene lookup returns CDR1 MNHNS and CDR2 SASEGT.

This clone has just a few counts. This rearrangement joins TRBV2 to TRBJ2-5; TRBD2 matches at 10 bases. V was pared by 5 bases and J by 5 bases, with 5 bases of the junction left unmatched. The germline V gene has CDR1 SNHLY and CDR2 FYNNEI. The CDR3 is 14 amino acids. The CDR3 coding sequence is TGTGCCAGCAGTAGCGGGGGGGCCGGGGAGACCCAGTACTTC. Its protein is CASSSGGAGETQYF. Using reference TRBV2 and TRBJ2-5 for the parts outside the CDR3, the full variable domain is EPEVTQTPSHQVTQMGQEVILRCVPISNHLYFYWYRQILGQKVEFLVSFYNNEISEKSEIFDDQFSVERPDGSNFTLKIRSTKLEDSAMYFCASSSGGAGETQYFGPGTRLLVL.

V and J are TRBV9 and TRBJ1-5, with TRBD1 identical over 8 bases. With 4 bases clipped from V and 7 bases from J, the junction kept 7 bases outside the gene matches. The germline V gene encodes CDR1 SGDLS and CDR2 YYNGEE. This CDR3 is built from 14 residues. CDR3 amino acids: CASSPRQGMQPQHF. The CDR3 DNA follows: TGTGCCAGCAGCCCCCGACAGGGGATGCAGCCCCAGCATTTT.

The sample holds a few counts of this clone. The CDR3: CASSLGGYLNGYTF. The CDR3 DNA reads as TGTGCCAGCAGTTTGGGAGGGTATTTAAATGGCTACACCTTC. V and J are TRBV27 and TRBJ1-2; D is ambiguous. The CDR3 is made up of 14 amino acids. Germline-derived CDR1 and CDR2 are MNHEY and SMNVEV (reference sequence). V gave up 3 bases and J gave up 6 bases, with 14 bases separating them.

The rearrangement links TRBV5-4 to TRBJ1-3, with 7 bases matching TRBD1. V dropped 4 bases and J dropped 0; count of bases not matched to a gene: 7. This CDR3 has 16 amino acids. The germline V gene has CDR1 SGHNT and CDR2 YYREEE (reference sequence). The CDR3 here is CASSPMTGSSGNTIYF. CDR3 nucleotides: TGTGCCAGCAGCCCGATGACAGGGAGCTCTGGAAACACCATATATTTT.

This sequence joins TRBV18 and TRBJ2-1; D gene ambiguous. The germline V gene encodes CDR1 KGHSH and CDR2 LQKENI. The CDR3 runs 13 residues. V was pared by 4 bases and J by 7 bases, with 11 bases between. The CDR3: CASSRGSINEQFF. The CDR3 region has the DNA TGTGCCAGCTCACGAGGATCTATAAATGAGCAGTTCTTC. The full variable domain, rest sourced from reference TRBV18 and TRBJ2-1, is NAGVMQNPRHLVRRRGQEARLRCSPMKGHSHVYWYRQLPEEGLKFMVYLQKENIIDESGMPKERFSAEFPKEGPSILRIQQVVRGDSAAYFCASSRGSINEQFFGPGTRLTVL.

The chain couples TRBV11-2 to TRBJ2-7, with D tentatively TRBD2 (6 bases). The germline CDR1 and CDR2 sequences are SGHAT and FQNNGV. The CDR3 consists of 13 residues. Trimming shortened V by 1 base and J by 7 bases, and 11 bases separated the two germline ends. The CDR3 region is CASSLGLRGEQYF. The CDR3 coding sequence is TGTGCCAGCAGCTTAGGGTTGCGGGGAGAGCAGTACTTC.

The chain carries TRBV5-1 and TRBJ1-1; D is ambiguous. The CDR3 totals 14 residues. The V end lost 8 bases, the J end lost 0 bases, and 14 bases lay between the germline ends. Germline-derived CDR1 and CDR2 are SGHRS and YFSETQ. The CDR3 region is CARELPEMNTEAFF. The CDR3 coding sequence is TGCGCCAGAGAACTACCGGAAATGAACACTGAAGCTTTCTTT.

This clone came up a few times. V usage is TRBV5-5 and J usage is TRBJ2-7; 9 bases are a match to TRBD1. The V gene's germline CDR1 is SGHKS and CDR2 YYEKEE (reference sequence). V lost 0 bases and J lost 3; bases outside the gene matches: 7. CDR3 size: 16 residues. CDR3: CASSLAGTGPLYEQYF. Here the CDR3 DNA reads TGTGCCAGCAGCTTGGCCGGGACAGGGCCTCTCTACGAGCAGTACTTC.

The genes are TRBV7-6 and TRBJ1-3, with 7 bases lining up with TRBD1. The CDR3 loop spans 16 amino acids. CDR1 SGHVS and CDR2 FNYEAQ come from the germline V gene. V lost 3 bases and J lost 0; bases outside the gene matches: 5. The DNA of the CDR3 is TGTGCCAGCAGCTTCTACCGGGACAGCTCTGGAAACACCATATATTTT. Translation gives CASSFYRDSSGNTIYF. The variable domain in full, completed from reference TRBV7-6 and TRBJ1-3, reads GAGVSQSPRYKVTKRGQDVALRCDPISGHVSLYWYRQALGQGPEFLTYFNYEAQQDKSGLPNDRFSAERPEGSISTLTIQRTEQRDSAMYRCASSFYRDSSGNTIYFGEGSWLTVV.

The V gene is TRBV18, the J gene TRBJ2-5, with a possible D match to TRBD1 (5 bases). The V gene lost 8 bases and the J gene lost 4 bases, with 14 bases spanning the gap. Germline V gives CDR1 KGHSH, CDR2 LQKENI. The CDR3 contains 13 residues. The CDR3 nucleotides are TGTGCCAGCGCAGCAGGGATTTCAGAGACCCAGTACTTC. Protein: CASAAGISETQYF.

The chain couples TRBV7-2 to TRBJ1-5, with D maybe TRBD1 (6 bases). Trimming removed 6 bases from V and 6 bases from J, with 12 bases in between. Germline CDR1 SGHTA, CDR2 FQGNSA. This CDR3 has 13 residues. CDR3 nucleotide sequence: TGTGCCAGCAGTCTACAGGGTTCTCAGCCCCAGCATTTT. Protein: CASSLQGSQPQHF.